Described below is a single TCR beta chain sequence and its context. The data were taken from a study of blood T cells in healthy people across ages. The authors ran a second PCR of about 6 to 12 cycles using a sample-barcoded 5' primer and a J-beta primer mix. MiXCR was run by TCRdb on the 5' RACE reads, yielding one entry per CDR3 protein. The sample records 550,000 to 750,000 distinct CDR3 sequences, roughly 21% being singletons. Sample: blood. The clonotype comes from a man between 65 and 85 years old in good health.

This CDR3 reads CSALTSGSVRDTQYF. The CDR3 DNA reads as TGCAGTGCCTTGACTAGCGGGAGTGTGAGAGATACGCAGTATTTT. The gene calls are TRBV20-1 and TRBJ2-3, with 12 positions matching TRBD2. Germline V lookup: CDR1 DFQATT, CDR2 SNEGSKA (reference sequence). J lost 5 bases, V lost 6 bases, and 9 bases had no gene match. This CDR3 has 15 amino acids.